This T cell receptor beta chain was documented in a study of blood T cell repertoires in COVID-19. Study overall: Nucleic acid was either cDNA or gDNA, and it came from T cells, B-cell-depleted T cells, or PBMCs.

The protocol was immunoSEQ multiplex PCR, while the TCRdb copy is restricted to in-frame clones and leaves out a portion. Here the sample spans about 260,000 clones, roughly 88% being singletons. The age range of participants was about 18 to 89 years, with residence in approximately 25 US areas. Resolution of symptoms, clearance, or two negative PCRs was present in recovered Cohort 3 donors. Germline V CDR1 and CDR2: LGHDT, YNNKEL (reference sequence). V lost 4 bases and J 9 bases, leaving 10 bases between the germline ends. The length of the CDR3 is 12 residues. The TCR was taken from a woman between 45 and 65 years old who had recovered from COVID-19. V and J are TRBV3-1 (or the pseudogene TRBV3-2) and TRBJ2-1; D is ambiguous. Material for sequencing was PBMCs or T cells enriched from blood (not recorded which). The CDR3 reads CASSRFTSEQFF. The CDR3 nucleotides are TGTGCCAGCAGCCGATTTACGAGTGAGCAGTTCTTC.